These 2 T cell receptor beta chains originate from one sample sequenced in a study of blood T cell repertoires in COVID-19 (dated by TCRdb to 2018 to 2020). The library was prepared using the immunoSEQ multiplex PCR assay. TCRdb retrieved this table from immuneACCESS and kept in-frame rearrangements only. Not all clones are present; in checked studies, unresolved V genes account for under half, and no reason is known for the remainder. Here the sample has about 170,000 clones; roughly 85% occur a single time. The top ten clones comprise roughly 19% of the sample. The source material was PBMCs or T cells enriched from blood (not recorded which). These receptors originate from a woman between 65 and 79 years old in a cohort exposed to, infected with or recovered from COVID-19 (not recorded which).

The rearrangement links TRBV5-3 to TRBJ2-3, with TRBD2 matching 9 bases. TRBV5-3 is an ORF, with its function uncertain. V trimming: 4 bases; J trimming: 4 bases; junction bases outside the gene matches: 16. The length of the CDR3 is 18 residues. CDR3 bases: TGTGCCAGAAGCGAGAGCCCGGGGTCTAGCGGGAAGGCAGATACGCAGTATTTT. Its translation: CARSESPGSSGKADTQYF.

The chain couples TRBV19 to TRBJ1-2; TRBD1 matches at 9 bases. This CDR3 is built from 14 residues. J was trimmed by 3 bases and V by 9 bases; bases with no gene match: 8. CDR1 is LNHDA, CDR2 SQIVND, per germline (reference sequence). CDR3 DNA: TGTGCCAGCGGACCAGGGGACAGGGACTATGGCTACACCTTC. It translates to CASGPGDRDYGYTF.